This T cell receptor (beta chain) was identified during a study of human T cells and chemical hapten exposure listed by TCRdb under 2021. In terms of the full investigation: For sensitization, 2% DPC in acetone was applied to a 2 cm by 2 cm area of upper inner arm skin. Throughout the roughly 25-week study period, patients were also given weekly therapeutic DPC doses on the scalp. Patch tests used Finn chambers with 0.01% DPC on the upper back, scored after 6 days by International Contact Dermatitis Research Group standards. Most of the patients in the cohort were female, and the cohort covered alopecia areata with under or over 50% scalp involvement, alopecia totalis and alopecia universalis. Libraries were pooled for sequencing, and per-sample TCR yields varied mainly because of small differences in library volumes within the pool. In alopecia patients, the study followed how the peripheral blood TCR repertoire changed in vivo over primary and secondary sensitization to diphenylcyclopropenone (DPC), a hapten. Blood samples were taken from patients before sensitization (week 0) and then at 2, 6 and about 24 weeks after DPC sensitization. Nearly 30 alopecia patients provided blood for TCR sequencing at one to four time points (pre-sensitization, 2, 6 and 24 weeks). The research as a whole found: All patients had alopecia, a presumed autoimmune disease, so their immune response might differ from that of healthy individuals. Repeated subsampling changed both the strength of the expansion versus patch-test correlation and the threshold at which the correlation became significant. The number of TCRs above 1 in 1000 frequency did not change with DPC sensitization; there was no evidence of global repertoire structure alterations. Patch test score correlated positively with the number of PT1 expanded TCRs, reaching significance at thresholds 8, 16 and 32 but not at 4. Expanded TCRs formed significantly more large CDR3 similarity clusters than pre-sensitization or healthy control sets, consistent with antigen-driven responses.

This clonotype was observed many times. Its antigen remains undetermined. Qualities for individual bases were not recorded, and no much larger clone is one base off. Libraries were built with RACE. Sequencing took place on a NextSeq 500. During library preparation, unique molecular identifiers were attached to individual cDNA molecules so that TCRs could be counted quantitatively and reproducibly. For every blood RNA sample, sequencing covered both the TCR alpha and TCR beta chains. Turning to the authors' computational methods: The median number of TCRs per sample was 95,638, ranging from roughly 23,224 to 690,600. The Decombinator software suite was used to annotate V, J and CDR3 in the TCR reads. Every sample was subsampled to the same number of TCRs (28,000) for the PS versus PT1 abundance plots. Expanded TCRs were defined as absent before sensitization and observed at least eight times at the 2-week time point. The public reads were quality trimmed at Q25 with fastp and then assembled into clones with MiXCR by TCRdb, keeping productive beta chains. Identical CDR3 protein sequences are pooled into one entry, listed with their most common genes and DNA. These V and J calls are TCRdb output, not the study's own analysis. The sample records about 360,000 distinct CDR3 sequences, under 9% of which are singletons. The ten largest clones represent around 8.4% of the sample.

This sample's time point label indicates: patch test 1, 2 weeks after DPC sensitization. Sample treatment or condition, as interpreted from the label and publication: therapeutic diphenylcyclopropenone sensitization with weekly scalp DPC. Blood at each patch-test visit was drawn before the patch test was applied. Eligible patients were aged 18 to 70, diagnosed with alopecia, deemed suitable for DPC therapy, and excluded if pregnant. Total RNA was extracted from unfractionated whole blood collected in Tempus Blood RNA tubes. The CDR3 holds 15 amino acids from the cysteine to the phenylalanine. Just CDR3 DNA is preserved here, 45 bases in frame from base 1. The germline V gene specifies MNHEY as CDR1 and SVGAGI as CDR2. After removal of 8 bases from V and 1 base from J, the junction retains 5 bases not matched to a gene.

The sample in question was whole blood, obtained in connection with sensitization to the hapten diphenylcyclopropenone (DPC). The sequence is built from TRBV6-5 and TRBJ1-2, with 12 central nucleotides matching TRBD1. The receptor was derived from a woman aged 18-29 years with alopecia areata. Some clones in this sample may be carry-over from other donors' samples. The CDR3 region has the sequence CASGTGGRLNYGYTF. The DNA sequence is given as TGTGCCAGCGGGACAGGGGGCCGTCTTAACTATGGCTACACCTTC.